The next 13 T cell receptor beta chains were all read from a single sample in a study of siplizumab effects on memory and regulatory T cells. Only in-frame clones appear in the TCRdb table, and some are missing; sequencing was by immunoSEQ multiplex PCR. This sample has about 100,000 clones, with roughly 93% found just once. The sequenced sample consisted of non-Treg CD4+ T cells sorted from blood. The receptors derive from a human donor in good health.

V usage is TRBV1 and J usage is TRBJ2-2. TRBV1 is flagged as a pseudogene. The CDR3 loop spans 14 amino acids. CDR3 loop: CTSSQRDDTGELFF. The DNA of the CDR3 is TGCACCAGCAGCCAACGGGACGATACCGGGGAGCTGTTTTTT.

The rearrangement joins TRBV7-2 to TRBJ2-1, with 7 bases fitting TRBD2. Trimming took 0 bases from V and 8 from J; bases not matched to a gene: 7. CDR3 size: 15 residues. Per the germline V gene, CDR1 is SGHTA and CDR2 is FQGNSA. CDR3 amino acids: CASSLAGGPWDEQFF. CDR3 nucleotide sequence: TGTGCCAGCAGCTTAGCGGGAGGGCCGTGGGATGAGCAGTTCTTC.

As for this clone: The same CDR3 arises from other DNA sequences in this sample as well. The gene calls are TRBV28 and TRBJ2-1, with D uncertain. Germline CDR1 is MDHEN and CDR2 is SYDVKM. CDR3 length equals 13 residues. V was shortened by 6 bases and J by 4 bases, with 10 bases between the two germline ends. The CDR3 nucleotides read TGTGCCAGCAGCAGACCTATATACAATGAGCAGTTCTTC. This translates into CASSRPIYNEQFF.

The chain joins TRBV6-5 to TRBJ2-5; D remains ambiguous. The DNA matches TRBJ2-7 better at its end, which makes the J call doubtful. The CDR3 has 15 residues. Germline V gene data show CDR1 as MNHEY and CDR2 as SVGAGI. The CDR3, as DNA: TGTGCCAGCAGTAGAGGATCTTTAAGCTCCTACGAGCAGTACTTC. It translates to CASSRGSLSSYEQYF.

This clone was recorded only once. The chain uses TRBV5-1 and TRBJ1-1; TRBD1 matches at 10 bases. Germline V gives CDR1 SGHRS, CDR2 YFSETQ. This CDR3 has 18 residues. V lost 3 bases and J lost 1; bases outside the gene matches: 12. The CDR3 coding sequence is TGCGCCAGCAGCTCAGGACTACCCCGGACAGGGGGGAACACTGAAGCTTTCTTT. Protein sequence: CASSSGLPRTGGNTEAFF.

V gene TRBV19 combines with J gene TRBJ1-1; no reliable D call. Trimming took 7 bases from V and 4 from J, leaving 13 bases between them. This CDR3 is built from 13 residues. Germline CDR1 reads LNHDA; CDR2 reads SQIVND (reference sequence). CDR3 loop: CASTVGSSTEAFF. CDR3 nucleotides: TGTGCCAGTACTGTAGGGTCGAGCACTGAAGCTTTCTTT.

The chain recombines TRBV5-1 with TRBJ2-7; D ambiguous. The CDR3 is 12 amino acids. Trimming stripped 0 bases from V and 5 bases from J, with 6 bases between. Germline loops: CDR1 SGHRS, CDR2 YFSETQ. The CDR3 DNA follows: TGCGCCAGCAGCTTGGGACACGACGAGCAGTACTTC. Protein product: CASSLGHDEQYF.

The chain is built from TRBV5-6 and TRBJ2-2, with a tentative D call TRBD2 (6 bases). Germline V gene data show CDR1 as SGHDT and CDR2 as YYEEEE. V lost 4 bases and J 1 base, leaving 11 bases between the germline ends. The CDR3 has 15 amino acids. The CDR3 DNA follows: TGTGCCAGCAGCCGGGGGAACGGGAACACCGGGGAGCTGTTTTTT. Amino acids: CASSRGNGNTGELFF.

The chain joins TRBV7-9 to TRBJ1-4; D perhaps matches TRBD1 (5 bases). CDR1 is SEHNR, CDR2 FQNEAQ, per germline (reference sequence). The CDR3 loop spans 16 amino acids. Trimming shortened V by 1 base and J by 5 bases, and 14 bases separated the two germline ends. Written as DNA, the CDR3 is TGTGCCAGCAGCTTAGTCCCCCCGGGGGAAAATGAAAAACTGTTTTTT. Protein sequence: CASSLVPPGENEKLFF.

This chain links TRBV5-1 with TRBJ1-5; TRBD1 aligns across 7 bases. Per germline, CDR1 SGHRS and CDR2 YFSETQ. V was clipped by 0 bases and J by 0 bases; unmatched bases: 3. The CDR3 sequence is 16 residues long. CDR3 nucleotides: TGCGCCAGCAGCTTGGGGGGACAGTCTAGCAATCAGCCCCAGCATTTT. Residues: CASSLGGQSSNQPQHF. Full variable domain (rest looked up from reference TRBV5-1 and TRBJ1-5): KAGVTQTPRYLIKTRGQQVTLSCSPISGHRSVSWYQQTPGQGLQFLFEYFSETQRNKGNFPGRFSGRQFSNSRSEMNVSTLELGDSALYLCASSLGGQSSNQPQHFGDGTRLSIL.

The J gene is TRBJ1-3, the V gene TRBV5-1; D may be TRBD1 (5 bases). Germline lookup yields CDR1 SGHRS and CDR2 YFSETQ. Trimming removed 4 bases at V and 0 bases at J, with 8 bases between. This CDR3 has 14 residues. CDR3 region: CASSQGSSGNTIYF. CDR3 nucleotide sequence: TGCGCCAGCAGCCAGGGTTCCTCTGGAAACACCATATATTTT.

This clone was counted once. The V call is TRBV11-2, the J call TRBJ2-1; 9 bases are shared with TRBD2. With V trimmed by 6 bases and J by 1 base, 16 bases remained unmatched. The germline CDR1 and CDR2 sequences are SGHAT and FQNNGV. The CDR3 is 19 residues long. This CDR3 reads CASRPPGVAGVRSYNEQFF. CDR3 DNA sequence: TGTGCCAGCAGACCTCCCGGGGTAGCGGGAGTAAGGTCCTACAATGAGCAGTTCTTC.

The chain uses TRBV2 and TRBJ1-5, with TRBD1 identical over 8 bases. Germline V gene lookup returns CDR1 SNHLY and CDR2 FYNNEI. This CDR3 spans 17 amino acids. V was pared by 5 bases and J by 3 bases, with 12 bases of the junction left unmatched. This CDR3 is CASSSAFGTGDNQPQHF. The DNA for the CDR3 is TGTGCCAGCAGTAGCGCCTTCGGGACAGGAGACAATCAGCCCCAGCATTTT.